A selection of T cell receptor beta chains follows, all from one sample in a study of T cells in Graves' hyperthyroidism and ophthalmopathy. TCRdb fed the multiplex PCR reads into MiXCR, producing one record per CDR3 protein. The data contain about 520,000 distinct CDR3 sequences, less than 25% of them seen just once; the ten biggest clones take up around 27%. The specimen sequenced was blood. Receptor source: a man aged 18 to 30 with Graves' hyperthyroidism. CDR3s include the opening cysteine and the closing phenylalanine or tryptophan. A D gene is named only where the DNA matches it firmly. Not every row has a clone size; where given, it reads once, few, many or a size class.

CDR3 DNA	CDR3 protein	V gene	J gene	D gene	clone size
TGTGCCAGTAGTAGACGGGTGACCGGGGAGCTGTTTTTT	CASSRRVTGELFF	TRBV19	TRBJ2-2	.	many
TGTGCCAGCAGCTTACTATCCCAGACTGAAGCTTTCTTT	CASSLLSQTEAFF	TRBV7-2	TRBJ1-1	.	few
TGCGCCAGTAAGAGGGGGGCTTCCGAGCAGTACTTC	CASKRGASEQYF	TRBV5-1	TRBJ2-7	.	many
TGTGCCAGCAGCTGGGACCAAGAGACCCAGTACTTC	CASSWDQETQYF	TRBV7-8	TRBJ2-5	.	many
TGTGCCAGCAGCCGGGAAGGGACGCGCACCGGGGAGCTGTTTTTT	CASSREGTRTGELFF	TRBV2	TRBJ2-2	.	many
TGTGCCAGCAGTTTAATCTCGACTAGCGGAAATCTATACTTC	CASSLISTSGNLYF	TRBV28	TRBJ2-4	TRBD2	few
TGTGCCAGCAGGTTGGCCACTTCGGTAAACGGCAATCAGCCCCAGCATTTT	CASRLATSVNGNQPQHF	TRBV28	TRBJ1-5	.	.
TGTGCCAGCAGTGAGTGGGAGAACACTGAAGCTTTCTTT	CASSEWENTEAFF	TRBV2	TRBJ1-1	.	few
TGTGCCACCAGTCATAGGGAGACAGGTGAAACCGGGGAGCTGTTTTTT	CATSHRETGETGELFF	TRBV24-1	TRBJ2-2	.	.
TGTGCCAGCAGAGAGAGGCAGGGCGAGCAGTACTTC	CASRERQGEQYF	TRBV11-3	TRBJ2-7	.	many
TGTGCCACCAGTCAGGCGGGGTATGGCTACACCTTC	CATSQAGYGYTF	TRBV24-1	TRBJ1-2	.	.
TGTGCCAGCATCCGGACTCGGGAAGCTTTCTTT	CASIRTREAFF	TRBV6-1	TRBJ1-1	.	.
TGTGCCAGGACTAAGGGGGGGCCGACATATGGCTACACCTTC	CARTKGGPTYGYTF	TRBV2	TRBJ1-2	.	many
TGTGCCAGCGGGAAGGACAGGGACTACGAGCAGTACTTC	CASGKDRDYEQYF	TRBV2	TRBJ2-7	TRBD1	.
TGTGCCAGCAGCTCCGCCGCGGGGTACGAGCAGTACTTC	CASSSAAGYEQYF	TRBV7-2	TRBJ2-7	.	.
TGTGCCTGGGCCGGGGGAACGAACACTGAAGCTTTCTTT	CAWAGGTNTEAFF	TRBV30	TRBJ1-1	.	.
TGTGCCAGTAGTATAGCCGCCGGGAGAGGGTTCTACGAGCAGTACTTC	CASSIAAGRGFYEQYF	TRBV19	TRBJ2-7	.	many
TGCGCCAGCAGCCCGGGACGGACGGGCCCTAACACTGAAGCTTTCTTT	CASSPGRTGPNTEAFF	TRBV4-1	TRBJ1-1	.	many
TGCAGTGCTAGGTGGGACAGTCGAGGCTATGGCTACACCTTC	CSARWDSRGYGYTF	TRBV20-1	TRBJ1-2	TRBD1	many
TGTGCCACCAGTGATTTTCGTACCACCGGGGAGCTGTTTTTT	CATSDFRTTGELFF	TRBV24-1	TRBJ2-2	.	many